These T cell receptor beta chains were read from a single sample in a study of cytomegalovirus exposure and HLA in healthy donors. Using immunoSEQ multiplex PCR, the repertoire was profiled, and TCRdb retains in-frame clones only, with some absent. The sample gives 95,000 to 150,000 clones, about four fifths of which show up once; approximately 3.5% is in the top ten. Material: PBMCs. The source of these receptors is a woman between 40 and 50 years old in good health and CMV-seropositive. The CDR3 runs from the conserved cysteine through the conserved F or W. The D gene is left open where the match is weak. Some rows mark clone size as missing; the rest say once, few, many or name a class of expanded clone.

cdr3_nt: TGTGCCAGCAGCCCAAAAGCGGGAAATTACCAAGAGACCCAGTACTTC
cdr3_aa: CASSPKAGNYQETQYF
j_call: TRBJ2-5
clone_size: -
d_call: TRBD2
v_call: TRBV11-2

cdr3_nt: TGTGCCAGCAGAGAGACAGGGAGGTTTTACGAGCAGTACTTC
cdr3_aa: CASRETGRFYEQYF
j_call: TRBJ2-7
clone_size: -
d_call: -
v_call: TRBV6-6

cdr3_nt: TGTGCCAGCAGCGGCCCACCCGGGACAGGGGGCGGAAGCGGCCCCTACGAGCAGTACTTC
cdr3_aa: CASSGPPGTGGGSGPYEQYF
j_call: TRBJ2-7
clone_size: -
d_call: TRBD1
v_call: TRBV7-6

cdr3_nt: TGTGCCAGTAGTATCCTAGCGGGGGACTACGAGCAGTACTTC
cdr3_aa: CASSILAGDYEQYF
j_call: TRBJ2-7
clone_size: -
d_call: TRBD2
v_call: TRBV19

cdr3_nt: TGTGCCAGCGCGCGAGGGCCCATCAAGGACGAGCAGTACTTC
cdr3_aa: CASARGPIKDEQYF
j_call: TRBJ2-7
clone_size: -
d_call: -
v_call: TRBV9

cdr3_nt: TGTGCCAGCAGTTCCCTTAATTCCGGTGGAAACACCATATATTTT
cdr3_aa: CASSSLNSGGNTIYF
j_call: TRBJ1-3
clone_size: -
d_call: -
v_call: TRBV27

cdr3_nt: TGTGCCAGCAGCTTAATGGGAGGCCCCGGGGAGCTGTTTTTT
cdr3_aa: CASSLMGGPGELFF
j_call: TRBJ2-2
clone_size: -
d_call: -
v_call: TRBV7-3

cdr3_nt: TGTGCCAGCAGCTTAAACCTACCAGGGGAGGGAGGCACTGAAGCTTTCTTT
cdr3_aa: CASSLNLPGEGGTEAFF
j_call: TRBJ1-1
clone_size: -
d_call: -
v_call: TRBV7-8

cdr3_nt: TGTGCCAGCAGCGTAGGACCGACAGGGGACTACGAGCAGTACTTC
cdr3_aa: CASSVGPTGDYEQYF
j_call: TRBJ2-7
clone_size: -
d_call: TRBD1
v_call: TRBV9

cdr3_nt: TGTGCCAGCAAACAGATTGCAACTAATGAAAAACTGTTTTTT
cdr3_aa: CASKQIATNEKLFF
j_call: TRBJ1-4
clone_size: -
d_call: -
v_call: TRBV6-5

cdr3_nt: TGCGCCAGCAGCCAAACCCTGACCGGGGGAGGCTACGAGCAGTACTTC
cdr3_aa: CASSQTLTGGGYEQYF
j_call: TRBJ2-7
clone_size: -
d_call: -
v_call: TRBV4-1

cdr3_nt: TGTGCCAGCAGCTTATCTCTGGCACAGCAGTACTTC
cdr3_aa: CASSLSLAQQYF
j_call: TRBJ2-5
clone_size: -
d_call: -
v_call: TRBV7-9

cdr3_nt: TGTGCCAGCAGCTTAAGCCTCGGACTAGCGGGAATCTACAATGAGCAGTTCTTC
cdr3_aa: CASSLSLGLAGIYNEQFF
j_call: TRBJ2-1
clone_size: -
d_call: TRBD2
v_call: TRBV11-2

cdr3_nt: TGTGCCAGCAGGATGGGCCTGCCTGGGACTGAAGCTTTCTTT
cdr3_aa: CASRMGLPGTEAFF
j_call: TRBJ1-1
clone_size: -
d_call: -
v_call: TRBV5-5

cdr3_nt: TGCGCCAGCAGCCAAGATAGGGGGACTAACACAGATACGCAGTATTTT
cdr3_aa: CASSQDRGTNTDTQYF
j_call: TRBJ2-3
clone_size: -
d_call: -
v_call: TRBV4-3

cdr3_nt: TGTGCCAGCAGCCCGACCTCTAGCGGGAGGGTGTGGGAGACCCAGTACTTC
cdr3_aa: CASSPTSSGRVWETQYF
j_call: TRBJ2-5
clone_size: -
d_call: TRBD2
v_call: TRBV7-2

cdr3_nt: TGTGCCAGCAGCCAAGTGGAGTTGGACACTGAAGCTTTCTTT
cdr3_aa: CASSQVELDTEAFF
j_call: TRBJ1-1
clone_size: once
d_call: -
v_call: TRBV4-2

cdr3_nt: TGTGCCAGTAGTATTGTTCTAGCCAAACAAGAGACCCAGTACTTC
cdr3_aa: CASSIVLAKQETQYF
j_call: TRBJ2-5
clone_size: -
d_call: -
v_call: TRBV19

cdr3_nt: TGTGCCGGAAGATCCCTAGCAGCAGATACGCAGTATTTT
cdr3_aa: CAGRSLAADTQYF
j_call: TRBJ2-3
clone_size: -
d_call: -
v_call: TRBV30

cdr3_nt: TGTGCCAGTAGTGAGCAGGCGTCCTACGAGCAGTACTTC
cdr3_aa: CASSEQASYEQYF
j_call: TRBJ2-7
clone_size: -
d_call: -
v_call: TRBV19

cdr3_nt: TGTGCCAGTAGTATCCCTCCGGGGGGGACAGACTACACCTTC
cdr3_aa: CASSIPPGGTDYTF
j_call: TRBJ1-2
clone_size: few
d_call: TRBD1
v_call: TRBV19

cdr3_nt: TGTGCCAGTAGTACTTCCGGGACAGGGGCCTCCGAGCAGTACTTC
cdr3_aa: CASSTSGTGASEQYF
j_call: TRBJ2-7
clone_size: -
d_call: TRBD1
v_call: TRBV19

cdr3_nt: TGTGCCAGAAGCTTAGTAAGGGGTCCGGGCAATGAGCAGTTCTTC
cdr3_aa: CARSLVRGPGNEQFF
j_call: TRBJ2-1
clone_size: -
d_call: -
v_call: TRBV7-5

cdr3_nt: TGTGCCAGCAGCTTAGAGGAGGGGGCAGGCACTGAAGCTTTCTTT
cdr3_aa: CASSLEEGAGTEAFF
j_call: TRBJ1-1
clone_size: -
d_call: TRBD1
v_call: TRBV7-9

cdr3_nt: TGTGCCATCCGGGACAGAGACTACGAGCAGTACTTC
cdr3_aa: CAIRDRDYEQYF
j_call: TRBJ2-7
clone_size: -
d_call: TRBD1
v_call: TRBV10-3

cdr3_nt: TGCGCCAGCAGCCAAGATGGGGGACAGGGGTACTGGTTC
cdr3_aa: CASSQDGGQGYWF
j_call: TRBJ1-2
clone_size: -
d_call: TRBD1
v_call: TRBV4-1

cdr3_nt: TGTGCCAGCAGTTTGTGGGAGTCGGGCACAGATACGCAGTATTTT
cdr3_aa: CASSLWESGTDTQYF
j_call: TRBJ2-3
clone_size: -
d_call: -
v_call: TRBV28

cdr3_nt: TGTGCCAGCAGCGCGACAGGGGCCACCGGGCAGCCCCAGCATTTT
cdr3_aa: CASSATGATGQPQHF
j_call: TRBJ1-5
clone_size: few
d_call: TRBD1
v_call: TRBV7-9

cdr3_nt: TGTGCCAGCAGCTTGGACGGGCTAGCGGGGTTCGACGGGGAGCTGTTTTTT
cdr3_aa: CASSLDGLAGFDGELFF
j_call: TRBJ2-2
clone_size: -
d_call: TRBD2
v_call: TRBV5-6

cdr3_nt: TGTGCCCTCCAGGGTACCTACGAGCAGTACTTC
cdr3_aa: CALQGTYEQYF
j_call: TRBJ2-7
clone_size: -
d_call: -
v_call: TRBV6-1

cdr3_nt: TGTGCCAGCTCACCATCTACAGGGGTTAGCAATCAGCCCCAGCATTTT
cdr3_aa: CASSPSTGVSNQPQHF
j_call: TRBJ1-5
clone_size: few
d_call: TRBD1
v_call: TRBV18

cdr3_nt: TGTGCCAGCAGCCAAGATAGGAGCGTGAGTTTCAATCAGCCCCAGCATTTT
cdr3_aa: CASSQDRSVSFNQPQHF
j_call: TRBJ1-5
clone_size: -
d_call: -
v_call: TRBV4-2

cdr3_nt: TGTGCCAGCAGCGACACTCGGGGGAACACTGAAGCTTTCTTT
cdr3_aa: CASSDTRGNTEAFF
j_call: TRBJ1-1
clone_size: -
d_call: -
v_call: TRBV7-2

cdr3_nt: TGTGCCAGCAGCTTTATACGGGGAGGTGGCACAGATACGCAGTATTTT
cdr3_aa: CASSFIRGGGTDTQYF
j_call: TRBJ2-3
clone_size: -
d_call: -
v_call: TRBV7-3

cdr3_nt: TGTGCCAGTAGTATAGTTGGGGGGAACAATGAGCAGTTCTTC
cdr3_aa: CASSIVGGNNEQFF
j_call: TRBJ2-1
clone_size: -
d_call: -
v_call: TRBV19

cdr3_nt: TGTGCCAGCAGCCAACAGTGGTTCAATGAGCAGTTCTTC
cdr3_aa: CASSQQWFNEQFF
j_call: TRBJ2-1
clone_size: -
d_call: -
v_call: TRBV14

cdr3_nt: TGTGCCAGTACCCACAAGAACAATCAGCCCCAGCATTTT
cdr3_aa: CASTHKNNQPQHF
j_call: TRBJ1-5
clone_size: -
d_call: -
v_call: TRBV19

cdr3_nt: TGTGCCAGCAGTTCCCCAGGGACAGGAGAAAAGCCGTGCTTC
cdr3_aa: CASSSPGTGEKPCF
j_call: TRBJ1-2
clone_size: -
d_call: TRBD1
v_call: TRBV28

cdr3_nt: TGTGCCAGTAATGACAGGGGGAACACTGAAGCTTTCTTT
cdr3_aa: CASNDRGNTEAFF
j_call: TRBJ1-1
clone_size: -
d_call: TRBD1
v_call: TRBV19

cdr3_nt: TGCGCCAGCAGCCCAAGGACAGGGGGGAGCACTGAAGCTTTCTTT
cdr3_aa: CASSPRTGGSTEAFF
j_call: TRBJ1-1
clone_size: -
d_call: TRBD1
v_call: TRBV5-1

cdr3_nt: TGTGCCAGCAGCTCCAGCGGGAGTCTGGATGAGCAGTTCTTC
cdr3_aa: CASSSSGSLDEQFF
j_call: TRBJ2-1
clone_size: -
d_call: TRBD2
v_call: TRBV5-6